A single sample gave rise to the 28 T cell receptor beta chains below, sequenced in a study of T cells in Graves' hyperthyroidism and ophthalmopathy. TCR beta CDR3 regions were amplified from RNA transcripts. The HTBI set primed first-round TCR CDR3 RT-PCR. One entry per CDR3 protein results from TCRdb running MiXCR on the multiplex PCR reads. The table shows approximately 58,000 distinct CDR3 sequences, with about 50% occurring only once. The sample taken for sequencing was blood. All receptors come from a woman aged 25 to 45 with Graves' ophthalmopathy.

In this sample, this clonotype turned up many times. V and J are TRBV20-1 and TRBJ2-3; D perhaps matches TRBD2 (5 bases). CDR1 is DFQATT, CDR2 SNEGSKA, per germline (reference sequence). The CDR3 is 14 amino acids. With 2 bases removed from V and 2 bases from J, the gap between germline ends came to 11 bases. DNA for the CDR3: TGCAGTGCTAGACGGGAAGGGATCACAGATACGCAGTATTTT. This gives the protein CSARREGITDTQYF.

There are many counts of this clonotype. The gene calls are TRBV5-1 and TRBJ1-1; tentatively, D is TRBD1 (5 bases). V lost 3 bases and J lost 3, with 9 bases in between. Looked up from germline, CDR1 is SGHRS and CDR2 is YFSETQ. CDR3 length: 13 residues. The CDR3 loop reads CASSSDIYTEAFF. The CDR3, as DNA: TGCGCCAGCAGCTCGGACATCTACACTGAAGCTTTCTTT.

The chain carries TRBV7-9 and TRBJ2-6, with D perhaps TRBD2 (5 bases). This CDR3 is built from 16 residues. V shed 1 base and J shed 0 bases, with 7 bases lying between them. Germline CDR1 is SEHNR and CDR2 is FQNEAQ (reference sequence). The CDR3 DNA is TGTGCCAGCAGCTTAGGGAGCGGCTCTGGGGCCAACGTCCTGACTTTC. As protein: CASSLGSGSGANVLTF. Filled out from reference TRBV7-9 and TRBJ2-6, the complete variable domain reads DTGVSQNPRHKITKRGQNVTFRCDPISEHNRLYWYRQTLGQGPEFLTYFQNEAQLEKSRLLSDRFSAERPKGSFSTLEIQRTEQGDSAMYLCASSLGSGSGANVLTFGAGSRLTVL.

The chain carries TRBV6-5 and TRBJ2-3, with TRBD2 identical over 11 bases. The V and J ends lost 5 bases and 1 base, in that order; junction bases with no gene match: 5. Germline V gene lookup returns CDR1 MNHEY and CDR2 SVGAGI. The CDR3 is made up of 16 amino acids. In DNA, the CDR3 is TGTGCCAGCAGTAGCGCGGGACTAGCGGGCACAGATACGCAGTATTTT. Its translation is CASSSAGLAGTDTQYF.

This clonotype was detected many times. The CDR3 DNA is TGTGCCAGCACTGGGGATGTCACTGAAGCTTTCTTT. Its translation is CASTGDVTEAFF. This chain joins TRBV2 and TRBJ1-1; D ambiguous. The CDR3 contains 12 residues. The V gene lost 7 bases and the J gene lost 4 bases, with 10 bases spanning the gap. CDR1 SNHLY and CDR2 FYNNEI come from the germline V gene.

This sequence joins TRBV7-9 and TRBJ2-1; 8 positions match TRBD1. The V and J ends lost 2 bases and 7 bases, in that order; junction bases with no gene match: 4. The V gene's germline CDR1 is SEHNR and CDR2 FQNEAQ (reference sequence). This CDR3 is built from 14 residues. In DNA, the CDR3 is TGTGCCAGCAGCTTATGGACAGGGTTTAATGAGCAGTTCTTC. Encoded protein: CASSLWTGFNEQFF. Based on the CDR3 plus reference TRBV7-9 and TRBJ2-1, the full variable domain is DTGVSQNPRHKITKRGQNVTFRCDPISEHNRLYWYRQTLGQGPEFLTYFQNEAQLEKSRLLSDRFSAERPKGSFSTLEIQRTEQGDSAMYLCASSLWTGFNEQFFGPGTRLTVL.

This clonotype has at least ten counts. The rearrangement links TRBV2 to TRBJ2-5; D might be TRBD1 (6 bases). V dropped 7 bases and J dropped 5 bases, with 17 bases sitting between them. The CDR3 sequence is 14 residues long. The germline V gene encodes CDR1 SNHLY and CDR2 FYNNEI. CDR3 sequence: CASMSGRGHETQYF. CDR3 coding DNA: TGTGCCAGCATGTCGGGCAGGGGTCATGAGACCCAGTACTTC.

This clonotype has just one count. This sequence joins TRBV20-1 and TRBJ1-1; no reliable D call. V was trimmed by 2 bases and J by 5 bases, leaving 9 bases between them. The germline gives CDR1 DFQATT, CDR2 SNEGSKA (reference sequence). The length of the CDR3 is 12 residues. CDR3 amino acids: CSARTSGTEAFF. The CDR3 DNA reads TGCAGTGCTAGAACTAGCGGGACTGAAGCTTTCTTT.

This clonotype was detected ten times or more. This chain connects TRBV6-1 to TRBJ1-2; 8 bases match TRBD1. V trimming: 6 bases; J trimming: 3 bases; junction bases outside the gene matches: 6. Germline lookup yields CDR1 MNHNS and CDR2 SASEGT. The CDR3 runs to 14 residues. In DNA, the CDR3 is TGTGCCAGCAGCGGCAGGGGGCTTGACTATGGCTACACCTTC. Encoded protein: CASSGRGLDYGYTF.

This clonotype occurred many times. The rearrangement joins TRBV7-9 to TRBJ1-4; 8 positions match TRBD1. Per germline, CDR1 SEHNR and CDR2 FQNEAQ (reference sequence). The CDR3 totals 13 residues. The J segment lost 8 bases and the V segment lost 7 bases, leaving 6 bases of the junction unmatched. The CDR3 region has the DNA TGTGCCAGCACCCTACAGGGGGGGGAAAAACTGTTTTTT. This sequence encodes CASTLQGGEKLFF. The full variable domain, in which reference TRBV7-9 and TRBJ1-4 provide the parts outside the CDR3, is DTGVSQNPRHKITKRGQNVTFRCDPISEHNRLYWYRQTLGQGPEFLTYFQNEAQLEKSRLLSDRFSAERPKGSFSTLEIQRTEQGDSAMYLCASTLQGGEKLFFGSGTQLSVL.

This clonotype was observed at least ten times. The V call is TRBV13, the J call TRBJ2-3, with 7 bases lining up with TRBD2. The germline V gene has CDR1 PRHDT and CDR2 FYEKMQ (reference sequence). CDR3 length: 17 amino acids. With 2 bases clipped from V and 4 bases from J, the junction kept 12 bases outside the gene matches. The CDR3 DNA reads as TGTGCCAGCAGCTTAAGATTACGCGGGAGTACCTCAGATACGCAGTATTTT. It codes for CASSLRLRGSTSDTQYF.

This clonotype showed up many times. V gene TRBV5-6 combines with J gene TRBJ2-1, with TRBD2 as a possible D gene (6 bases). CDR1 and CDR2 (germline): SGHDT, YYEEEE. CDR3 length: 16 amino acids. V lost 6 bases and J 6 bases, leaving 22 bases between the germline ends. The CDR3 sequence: CASTARPGLYSNEQFF. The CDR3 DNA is TGTGCCAGCACCGCTCGTCCGGGACTCTACAGCAATGAGCAGTTCTTC. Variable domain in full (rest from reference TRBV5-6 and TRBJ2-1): DAGVTQSPTHLIKTRGQQVTLRCSPKSGHDTVSWYQQALGQGPQFIFQYYEEEERQRGNFPDRFSGHQFPNYSSELNVNALLLGDSALYLCASTARPGLYSNEQFFGPGTRLTVL.

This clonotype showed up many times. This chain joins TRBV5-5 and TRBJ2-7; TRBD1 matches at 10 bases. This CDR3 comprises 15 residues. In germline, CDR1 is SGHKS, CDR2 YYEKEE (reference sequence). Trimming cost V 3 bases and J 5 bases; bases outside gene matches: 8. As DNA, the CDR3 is TGTGCCAGCAGCTCCCTCCGGGACAGGGGCCACGAGCAGTACTTC. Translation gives CASSSLRDRGHEQYF.

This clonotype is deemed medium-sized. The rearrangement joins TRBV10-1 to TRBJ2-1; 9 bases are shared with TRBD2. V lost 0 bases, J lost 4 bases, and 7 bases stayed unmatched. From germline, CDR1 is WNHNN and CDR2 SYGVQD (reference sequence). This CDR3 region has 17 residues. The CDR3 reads CASSESESGRSYNEQFF. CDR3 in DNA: TGCGCCAGCAGTGAGTCGGAAAGCGGGAGGTCATACAATGAGCAGTTCTTC.

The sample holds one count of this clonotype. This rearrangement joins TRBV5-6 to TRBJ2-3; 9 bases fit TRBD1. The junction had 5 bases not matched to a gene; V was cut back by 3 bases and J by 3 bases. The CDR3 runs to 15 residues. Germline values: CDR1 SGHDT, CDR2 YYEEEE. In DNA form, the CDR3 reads TGTGCCAGCAGCTGGGGACAGGGCGGGACAGATACGCAGTATTTT. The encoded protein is CASSWGQGGTDTQYF.

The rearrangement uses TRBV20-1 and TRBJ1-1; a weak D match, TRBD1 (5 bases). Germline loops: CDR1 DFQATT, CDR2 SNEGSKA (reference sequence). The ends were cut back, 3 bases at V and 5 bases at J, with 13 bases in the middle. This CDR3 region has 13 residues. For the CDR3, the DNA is TGCAGTGCTAGTGCAGGGAGGAGGACTGAAGCTTTCTTT. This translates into CSASAGRRTEAFF.

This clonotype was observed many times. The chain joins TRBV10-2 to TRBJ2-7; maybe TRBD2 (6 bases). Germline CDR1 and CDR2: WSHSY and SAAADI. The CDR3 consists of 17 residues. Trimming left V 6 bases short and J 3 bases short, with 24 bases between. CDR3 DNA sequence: TGCGCCAGCAGCTGGGTCGGTGTTGGGACTGACAACTACGAGCAGTACTTC. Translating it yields CASSWVGVGTDNYEQYF.

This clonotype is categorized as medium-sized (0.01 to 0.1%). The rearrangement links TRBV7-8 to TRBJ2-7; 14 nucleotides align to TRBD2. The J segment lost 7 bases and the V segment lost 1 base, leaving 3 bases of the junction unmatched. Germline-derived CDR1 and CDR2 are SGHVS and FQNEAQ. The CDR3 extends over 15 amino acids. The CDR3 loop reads CASSLEGLAGEEQYF. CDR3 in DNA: TGTGCCAGCAGCTTAGAGGGACTAGCGGGGGAAGAGCAGTACTTC.

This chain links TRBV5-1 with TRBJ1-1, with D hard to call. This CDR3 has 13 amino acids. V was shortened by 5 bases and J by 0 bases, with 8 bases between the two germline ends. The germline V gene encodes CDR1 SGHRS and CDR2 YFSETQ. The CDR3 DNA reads TGCGCCAGCAGGTGGGAGTTGAACACTGAAGCTTTCTTT. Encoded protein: CASRWELNTEAFF.

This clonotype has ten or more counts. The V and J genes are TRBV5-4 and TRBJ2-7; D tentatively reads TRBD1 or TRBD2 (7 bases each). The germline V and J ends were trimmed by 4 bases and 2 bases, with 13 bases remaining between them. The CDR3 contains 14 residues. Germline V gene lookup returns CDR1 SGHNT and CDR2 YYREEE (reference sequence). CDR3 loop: CASSTTGRAYEQYF. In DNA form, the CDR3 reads TGTGCCAGCAGCACGACAGGGAGGGCCTACGAGCAGTACTTC.

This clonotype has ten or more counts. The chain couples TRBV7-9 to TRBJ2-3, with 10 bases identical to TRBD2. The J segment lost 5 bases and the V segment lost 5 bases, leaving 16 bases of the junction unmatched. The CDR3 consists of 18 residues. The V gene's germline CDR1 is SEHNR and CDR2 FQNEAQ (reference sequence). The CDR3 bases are TGTGCCAGCAGCCAAACTACGGTGTGGCTAGCGGGAGAAGATACGCAGTATTTT. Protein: CASSQTTVWLAGEDTQYF.

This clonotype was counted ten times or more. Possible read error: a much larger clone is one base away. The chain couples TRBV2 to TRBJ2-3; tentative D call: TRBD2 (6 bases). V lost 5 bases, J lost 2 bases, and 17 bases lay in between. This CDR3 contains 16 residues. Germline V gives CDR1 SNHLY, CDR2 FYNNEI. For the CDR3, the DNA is TGTGCCAGCAGTCCCTCCGGGGCTAGCGACACAGATACGCAGTATTTT. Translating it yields CASSPSGASDTDTQYF.

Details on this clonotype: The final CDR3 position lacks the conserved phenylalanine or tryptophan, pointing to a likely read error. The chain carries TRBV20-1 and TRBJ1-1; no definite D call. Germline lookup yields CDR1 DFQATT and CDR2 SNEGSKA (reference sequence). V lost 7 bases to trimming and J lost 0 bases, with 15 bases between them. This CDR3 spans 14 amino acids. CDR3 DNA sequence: TGCAGTGAGGCTGCAAACGCAATGAACACTGAAGCTTTCATT. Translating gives CSEAANAMNTEAFI.

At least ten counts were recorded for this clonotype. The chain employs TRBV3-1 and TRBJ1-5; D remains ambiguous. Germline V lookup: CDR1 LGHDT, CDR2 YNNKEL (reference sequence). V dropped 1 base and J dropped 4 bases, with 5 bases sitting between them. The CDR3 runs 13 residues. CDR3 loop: CASSQGINQPQHF. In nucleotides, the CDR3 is TGTGCCAGCAGCCAAGGCATAAATCAGCCCCAGCATTTT.

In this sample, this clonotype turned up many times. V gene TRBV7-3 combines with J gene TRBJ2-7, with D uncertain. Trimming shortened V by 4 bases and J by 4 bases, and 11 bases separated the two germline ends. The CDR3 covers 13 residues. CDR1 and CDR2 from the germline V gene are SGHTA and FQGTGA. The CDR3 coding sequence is TGTGCCAGCAGCTCCTCGAAGGGTTACGAGCAGTACTTC. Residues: CASSSSKGYEQYF.

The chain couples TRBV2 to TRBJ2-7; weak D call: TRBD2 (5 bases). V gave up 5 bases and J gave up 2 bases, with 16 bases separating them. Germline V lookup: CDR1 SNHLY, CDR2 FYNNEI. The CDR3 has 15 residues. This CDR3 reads CASSILTGRPYEQYF. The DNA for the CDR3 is TGTGCCAGCAGTATCTTGACGGGAAGACCCTACGAGCAGTACTTC.

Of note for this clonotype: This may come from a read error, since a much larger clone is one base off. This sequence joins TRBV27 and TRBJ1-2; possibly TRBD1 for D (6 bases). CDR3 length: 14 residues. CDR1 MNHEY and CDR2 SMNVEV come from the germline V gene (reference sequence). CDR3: CAGSGRTAVYGYTF. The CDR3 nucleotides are TGTGCCGGCAGTGGGCGGACAGCCGTTTATGGCTACACCTTC.

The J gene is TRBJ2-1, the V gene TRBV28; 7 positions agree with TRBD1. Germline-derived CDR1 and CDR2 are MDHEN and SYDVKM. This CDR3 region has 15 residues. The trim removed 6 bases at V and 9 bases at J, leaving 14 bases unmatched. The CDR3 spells CASRGTGVRIGEQFF. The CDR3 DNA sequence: TGTGCCAGCAGAGGAACAGGGGTAAGAATCGGTGAGCAGTTCTTC.